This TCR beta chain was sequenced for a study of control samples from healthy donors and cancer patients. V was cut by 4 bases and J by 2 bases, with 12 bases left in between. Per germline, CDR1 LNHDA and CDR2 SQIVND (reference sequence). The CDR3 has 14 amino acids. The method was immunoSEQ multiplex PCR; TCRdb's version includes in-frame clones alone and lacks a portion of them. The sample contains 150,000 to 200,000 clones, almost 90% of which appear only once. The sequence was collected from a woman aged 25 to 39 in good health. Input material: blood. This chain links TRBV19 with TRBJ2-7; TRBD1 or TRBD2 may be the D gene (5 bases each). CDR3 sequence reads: CASSSAREPYEQYF. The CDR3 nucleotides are TGTGCCAGTAGTAGTGCCAGGGAGCCCTACGAGCAGTACTTC.